The entry that follows covers one TCR beta chain sequence. Study members were between roughly 18 and 90 years old and lived in about two dozen US regions. The study recruited exposed participants who had met a COVID-19 case within 2 weeks before entry. The protocol was immunoSEQ multiplex PCR, while the TCRdb copy is restricted to in-frame clones and leaves out a portion. The sample includes fewer than 250,000 clones, 83% seen only once; the top ten take about 3.9%. The sample comes from a study of blood T cell repertoires in COVID-19. Per the germline V gene, CDR1 is LNHDA and CDR2 is SQIVND (reference sequence). The CDR3 loop spans 13 amino acids. Trimming stripped 6 bases from V and 7 bases from J, with 12 bases between.

The chain joins TRBV19 to TRBJ1-4; D not resolved. The specimen was PBMCs or T cells enriched from blood (not recorded which). The source is a woman aged 40 to 50 who had been exposed to COVID-19. CDR3 DNA sequence: TGTGCCAGTAGGACTACAGAACTTGAAAAACTGTTTTTT. Protein sequence: CASRTTELEKLFF.